The clone carrying this T cell receptor beta chain is a singleton in its sample. Using immunoSEQ multiplex PCR, the repertoire was profiled, and TCRdb retains in-frame clones only, with some absent. The sample consists of around 83,000 clones, roughly nine tenths of them appearing once. The CDR3 is 10 amino acids. Trimming removed 8 bases from V and 5 bases from J, with 9 bases in between. The germline CDR1 and CDR2 sequences are GTSNPN and SVGIG (reference sequence). This record belongs to a study of T cell responses to AZD1222 COVID-19 vaccine. This material consisted of peripheral blood, taken 28 days after the second AZD1222 dose. The rearrangement uses TRBV30 and TRBJ1-1, with D tentatively TRBD1 (5 bases). This receptor was obtained from an adult who received the AZD1222 COVID-19 vaccine. The CDR3 nucleotides are TGTGCCGGGGGTCGAACTGAAGCTTTCTTT. As protein: CAGGRTEAFF.